These T cell receptor beta chains were read from a single sample in a study of blood T cell repertoires in COVID-19. Assay used: immunoSEQ multiplex PCR; TCRdb lists only in-frame clones, some missing. The sample contains approximately 150,000 clones, roughly nine tenths of which appear only once. Input material: peripheral blood. The receptors originated from a human donor with COVID-19, enrolled during active disease. The donor label of this sample is uncertain. Each CDR3 is given with its conserved first and last residue. The D gene is left open where the match is weak. Clone size is not always given. Where it is, it says once, few, many or a class for expanded clones.

d_gene: TRBD1
len: 15
abundance: NA
v_gene: TRBV6-5
j_gene: TRBJ1-5
CDR3aa: CASRSTGGSNQPQHF
CDR3nt: TGTGCCAGCAGATCGACAGGGGGTAGCAATCAGCCCCAGCATTTT

d_gene: TRBD1
len: 13
abundance: NA
v_gene: TRBV19
j_gene: TRBJ2-2
CDR3aa: CASRDREAGELFF
CDR3nt: TGTGCCAGCCGGGACAGGGAGGCGGGGGAGCTGTTTTTT

d_gene: NA
len: 14
abundance: NA
v_gene: TRBV5-1
j_gene: TRBJ2-1
CDR3aa: CASGQLGSSNEQFF
CDR3nt: TGCGCCAGCGGCCAACTCGGCTCTAGCAATGAGCAGTTCTTC

d_gene: NA
len: 15
abundance: NA
v_gene: TRBV6-2/TRBV6-3
j_gene: TRBJ2-7
CDR3aa: CASSLPTASSYEQYF
CDR3nt: TGTGCCAGCAGTTTGCCGACAGCCAGCTCCTACGAGCAGTACTTC

d_gene: NA
len: 13
abundance: NA
v_gene: TRBV5-4
j_gene: TRBJ1-1
CDR3aa: CASTFRPNTEAFF
CDR3nt: TGTGCCAGCACCTTCAGGCCGAACACTGAAGCTTTCTTT

d_gene: NA
len: 14
abundance: NA
v_gene: TRBV6-5
j_gene: TRBJ2-7
CDR3aa: CATVPGYESYEQYF
CDR3nt: TGTGCCACAGTGCCGGGGTACGAGTCCTACGAGCAGTACTTC

d_gene: NA
len: 13
abundance: NA
v_gene: TRBV5-1
j_gene: TRBJ1-1
CDR3aa: CASSLMDSTEAFF
CDR3nt: TGCGCCAGCAGCTTGATGGACAGTACTGAAGCTTTCTTT

d_gene: NA
len: 15
abundance: NA
v_gene: TRBV6-6
j_gene: TRBJ1-3
CDR3aa: CASSSTALSGNTIYF
CDR3nt: TGTGCCAGCAGTTCGACAGCGCTCTCTGGAAACACCATATATTTT

d_gene: TRBD2
len: 16
abundance: NA
v_gene: TRBV4-2
j_gene: TRBJ2-3
CDR3aa: CASSQDTSGASDTQYF
CDR3nt: TGTGCCAGCAGCCAAGATACTAGCGGGGCCTCAGATACGCAGTATTTT

d_gene: NA
len: 15
abundance: NA
v_gene: TRBV6-5
j_gene: TRBJ1-2
CDR3aa: CASSPGGVSNYGYTF
CDR3nt: TGTGCCAGCAGTCCGGGGGGGGTAAGTAACTATGGCTACACCTTC

d_gene: TRBD2
len: 17
abundance: NA
v_gene: TRBV3-1/TRBV3-2
j_gene: TRBJ2-7
CDR3aa: CASSQGGVAGTSGEQYF
CDR3nt: TGTGCCAGCAGCCAAGGAGGAGTAGCGGGGACCTCTGGAGAGCAGTACTTC

d_gene: NA
len: 13
abundance: once
v_gene: TRBV6-4
j_gene: TRBJ1-6
CDR3aa: CASSDSTGSPLHF
CDR3nt: TGTGCCAGCAGTGACTCTACGGGTTCACCCCTCCACTTT

d_gene: TRBD2
len: 15
abundance: NA
v_gene: TRBV29-1
j_gene: TRBJ2-7
CDR3aa: CSVGKRTSGKHEQYF
CDR3nt: TGCAGCGTTGGAAAGAGGACTAGCGGGAAGCACGAGCAGTACTTC

d_gene: TRBD2
len: 14
abundance: NA
v_gene: TRBV7-3
j_gene: TRBJ2-5
CDR3aa: CASSLVAGVETQYF
CDR3nt: TGTGCCAGCAGCTTAGTTGCGGGAGTAGAGACCCAGTACTTC

d_gene: NA
len: 15
abundance: NA
v_gene: TRBV6-5
j_gene: TRBJ2-7
CDR3aa: CASSYSSPGAYEQYF
CDR3nt: TGTGCCAGCAGTTACTCCTCTCCAGGGGCCTACGAGCAGTACTTC

d_gene: NA
len: 16
abundance: NA
v_gene: TRBV11-2
j_gene: TRBJ1-3
CDR3aa: CASSLDRVASGNTIYF
CDR3nt: TGTGCCAGCAGCTTAGACAGGGTCGCCTCTGGAAACACCATATATTTT

d_gene: TRBD1
len: 16
abundance: NA
v_gene: TRBV9
j_gene: TRBJ2-7
CDR3aa: CASSVAGGESSYEQYF
CDR3nt: TGTGCCAGCAGCGTAGCAGGGGGCGAAAGCTCCTACGAGCAGTACTTC

d_gene: NA
len: 15
abundance: NA
v_gene: TRBV5-1
j_gene: TRBJ2-1
CDR3aa: CASSSMTGSYNEQFF
CDR3nt: TGCGCCAGCAGCTCGATGACGGGCTCCTACAATGAGCAGTTCTTC

d_gene: NA
len: 12
abundance: NA
v_gene: TRBV6-5
j_gene: TRBJ1-3
CDR3aa: CASYGGGNTIYF
CDR3nt: TGTGCCAGCTACGGGGGTGGAAACACCATATATTTT

d_gene: NA
len: 14
abundance: NA
v_gene: TRBV5-1
j_gene: TRBJ2-1
CDR3aa: CASSLTRPVNEQFF
CDR3nt: TGCGCCAGCAGCTTGACCAGGCCCGTGAATGAGCAGTTCTTC

d_gene: NA
len: 14
abundance: NA
v_gene: TRBV4-1
j_gene: TRBJ2-7
CDR3aa: CASSPPDRHYEQYF
CDR3nt: TGCGCCAGCAGCCCCCCAGACAGACATTACGAGCAGTACTTC

d_gene: TRBD1
len: 15
abundance: NA
v_gene: TRBV5-1
j_gene: TRBJ1-1
CDR3aa: CASSNRQGLNTEAFF
CDR3nt: TGCGCCAGCAGCAATCGACAGGGGTTGAACACTGAAGCTTTCTTT

d_gene: TRBD2
len: 14
abundance: NA
v_gene: TRBV28
j_gene: TRBJ2-7
CDR3aa: CASSPHSGDYEQYF
CDR3nt: TGTGCCAGCAGTCCCCACAGCGGGGACTACGAGCAGTACTTC

d_gene: TRBD1
len: 16
abundance: NA
v_gene: TRBV5-1
j_gene: TRBJ1-6
CDR3aa: CASSPNGQGYNSPLHF
CDR3nt: TGCGCCAGCAGCCCTAACGGACAGGGGTATAATTCACCCCTCCACTTT

d_gene: TRBD1
len: 17
abundance: once
v_gene: TRBV5-1
j_gene: TRBJ1-3
CDR3aa: CASSLAGTGTSGNTIYF
CDR3nt: TGCGCCAGCAGCTTGGCAGGGACAGGGACCTCTGGAAACACCATATATTTT

d_gene: TRBD1
len: 16
abundance: NA
v_gene: TRBV5-5
j_gene: TRBJ1-2
CDR3aa: CASSVGQGASGYGYTF
CDR3nt: TGTGCCAGCAGTGTGGGACAGGGGGCATCGGGCTATGGCTACACCTTC

d_gene: NA
len: 14
abundance: once
v_gene: TRBV5-1
j_gene: TRBJ1-2
CDR3aa: CASSLAGMEYGYTF
CDR3nt: TGCGCCAGCAGCTTGGCCGGGATGGAGTATGGCTACACCTTC

d_gene: TRBD1
len: 15
abundance: NA
v_gene: TRBV3-1/TRBV3-2
j_gene: TRBJ1-4
CDR3aa: CASSQMTGAYEKLFF
CDR3nt: TGTGCCAGCAGCCAAATGACAGGGGCGTACGAAAAACTGTTTTTT

d_gene: TRBD1
len: 15
abundance: NA
v_gene: TRBV18
j_gene: TRBJ2-7
CDR3aa: CASSIGTGGAYEQYF
CDR3nt: TGTGCCAGCTCGATAGGGACAGGGGGCGCTTACGAGCAGTACTTC

d_gene: NA
len: 13
abundance: NA
v_gene: TRBV6-6
j_gene: TRBJ1-2
CDR3aa: CASSFGTRNGYTF
CDR3nt: TGTGCCAGCAGTTTCGGGACAAGGAATGGCTACACCTTC

d_gene: NA
len: 13
abundance: NA
v_gene: TRBV25-1
j_gene: TRBJ1-3
CDR3aa: CASRQGAGNTIYF
CDR3nt: TGTGCCAGCAGACAGGGTGCTGGAAACACCATATATTTT

d_gene: NA
len: 11
abundance: NA
v_gene: TRBV7-9
j_gene: TRBJ1-1
CDR3aa: CASSPGSEAFF
CDR3nt: TGTGCCAGCAGCCCCGGGTCGGAAGCTTTCTTT

d_gene: TRBD1
len: 15
abundance: NA
v_gene: TRBV29-1
j_gene: TRBJ1-1
CDR3aa: CSVRNLGGEGTEAFF
CDR3nt: TGCAGCGTTAGAAATCTAGGGGGCGAGGGAACTGAAGCTTTCTTT

d_gene: NA
len: 13
abundance: NA
v_gene: TRBV7-3
j_gene: TRBJ1-1
CDR3aa: CASSFLGGSEAFF
CDR3nt: TGTGCCAGCAGCTTTCTAGGGGGATCTGAAGCTTTCTTT

d_gene: NA
len: 16
abundance: NA
v_gene: TRBV11-2
j_gene: TRBJ2-5
CDR3aa: CASSLGVVGDQETQYF
CDR3nt: TGTGCCAGCAGCCTAGGGGTGGTCGGGGATCAAGAGACCCAGTACTTC

d_gene: NA
len: 15
abundance: NA
v_gene: TRBV4-1
j_gene: TRBJ2-2
CDR3aa: CASSRLGLPTGELFF
CDR3nt: TGCGCCAGCAGCCGTCTCGGACTGCCCACCGGGGAGCTGTTTTTT

d_gene: NA
len: 11
abundance: NA
v_gene: TRBV30
j_gene: TRBJ2-7
CDR3aa: CAYGNSYEQYF
CDR3nt: TGTGCATACGGGAACTCCTACGAGCAGTACTTC

d_gene: NA
len: 12
abundance: NA
v_gene: TRBV2
j_gene: TRBJ1-1
CDR3aa: CASRQGGTEAFF
CDR3nt: TGTGCCAGCAGGCAAGGGGGTACTGAAGCTTTCTTT

d_gene: TRBD2
len: 14
abundance: NA
v_gene: TRBV9
j_gene: TRBJ2-3
CDR3aa: CASSVTSGVDTQYF
CDR3nt: TGTGCCAGCAGCGTCACTAGCGGGGTAGATACGCAGTATTTT

d_gene: TRBD1
len: 14
abundance: NA
v_gene: TRBV9
j_gene: TRBJ1-2
CDR3aa: CASSTSGTAYGYTF
CDR3nt: TGTGCCAGCAGCACGTCCGGGACAGCCTATGGCTACACCTTC

d_gene: NA
len: 14
abundance: few
v_gene: TRBV5-4
j_gene: TRBJ1-2
CDR3aa: CASGLQGLLYGYTF
CDR3nt: TGTGCCAGCGGCTTACAGGGTCTTTTATATGGCTACACCTTC

d_gene: TRBD1
len: 15
abundance: NA
v_gene: TRBV7-9
j_gene: TRBJ1-1
CDR3aa: CASSGTGAYFAEAFF
CDR3nt: TGTGCCAGCAGCGGGACAGGGGCATATTTCGCTGAAGCTTTCTTT

d_gene: TRBD1
len: 15
abundance: NA
v_gene: TRBV6-5
j_gene: TRBJ1-6
CDR3aa: CASSHGQGEGSPLHF
CDR3nt: TGTGCCAGCAGTCACGGACAGGGCGAGGGATCACCCCTCCACTTT

d_gene: NA
len: 16
abundance: once
v_gene: TRBV6-5
j_gene: TRBJ1-1
CDR3aa: CASSYNPEGGYTEAFF
CDR3nt: TGTGCCAGCAGTTATAATCCCGAGGGTGGGTACACTGAAGCTTTCTTT

d_gene: NA
len: 12
abundance: NA
v_gene: TRBV12-3/TRBV12-4
j_gene: TRBJ1-2
CDR3aa: CASSLDGRGYTF
CDR3nt: TGTGCCAGCAGTTTAGACGGCAGGGGCTACACCTTC

d_gene: NA
len: 15
abundance: few
v_gene: TRBV5-5
j_gene: TRBJ1-2
CDR3aa: CASSSGTSPGYGYTF
CDR3nt: TGTGCCAGCAGCTCTGGGACTTCACCCGGCTATGGCTACACCTTC

d_gene: TRBD1
len: 15
abundance: NA
v_gene: TRBV5-1
j_gene: TRBJ1-3
CDR3aa: CASSFGQDSGNTIYF
CDR3nt: TGCGCCAGCAGCTTTGGACAGGACTCTGGAAACACCATATATTTT

d_gene: NA
len: 11
abundance: once
v_gene: TRBV12-3/TRBV12-4
j_gene: TRBJ1-1
CDR3aa: CASSFNREAFF
CDR3nt: TGTGCCAGCAGTTTTAACCGGGAAGCTTTCTTT

d_gene: NA
len: 15
abundance: NA
v_gene: TRBV18
j_gene: TRBJ2-5
CDR3aa: CASSPRLEEGETQYF
CDR3nt: TGTGCCAGCTCACCTCGGCTGGAGGAAGGAGAGACCCAGTACTTC

d_gene: NA
len: 12
abundance: NA
v_gene: TRBV12-3/TRBV12-4
j_gene: TRBJ2-3
CDR3aa: CASKPSTDTQYF
CDR3nt: TGTGCCAGCAAGCCAAGCACAGATACGCAGTATTTT

d_gene: NA
len: 16
abundance: NA
v_gene: TRBV19
j_gene: TRBJ2-3
CDR3aa: CASSISLYRAPDTQYF
CDR3nt: TGTGCCAGTAGTATCAGTTTGTACAGGGCCCCGGATACGCAGTATTTT

d_gene: NA
len: 15
abundance: few
v_gene: TRBV10-3
j_gene: TRBJ1-2
CDR3aa: CAISAGGRYNYGYTF
CDR3nt: TGTGCCATCAGTGCGGGGGGGCGTTACAACTATGGCTACACCTTC

d_gene: TRBD1
len: 14
abundance: NA
v_gene: TRBV6-5
j_gene: TRBJ1-1
CDR3aa: CASTYRTGDTEAFF
CDR3nt: TGTGCCAGCACCTACCGGACAGGAGACACTGAAGCTTTCTTT

d_gene: NA
len: 12
abundance: NA
v_gene: TRBV11-3
j_gene: TRBJ1-3
CDR3aa: CASSLVEDTIYF
CDR3nt: TGTGCCAGCAGCTTGGTTGAGGACACCATATATTTT

d_gene: TRBD2
len: 15
abundance: few
v_gene: TRBV19
j_gene: TRBJ2-3
CDR3aa: CASSIGSGGHDTQYF
CDR3nt: TGTGCCAGTAGTATTGGTTCGGGGGGGCACGATACGCAGTATTTT

d_gene: TRBD1
len: 16
abundance: NA
v_gene: TRBV5-1
j_gene: TRBJ2-3
CDR3aa: CASSPEGGAGTDTQYF
CDR3nt: TGCGCCAGCAGCCCGGAAGGGGGCGCAGGCACAGATACGCAGTATTTT

d_gene: TRBD1
len: 15
abundance: NA
v_gene: TRBV10-3
j_gene: TRBJ1-6
CDR3aa: CAIRLGTGNNSPLHF
CDR3nt: TGTGCCATCAGACTCGGGACAGGGAATAATTCACCCCTCCACTTT

d_gene: TRBD1
len: 14
abundance: once
v_gene: TRBV19
j_gene: TRBJ1-6
CDR3aa: CASSIGQGNSPLHF
CDR3nt: TGTGCCAGTAGTATCGGACAGGGAAATTCACCCCTCCACTTT